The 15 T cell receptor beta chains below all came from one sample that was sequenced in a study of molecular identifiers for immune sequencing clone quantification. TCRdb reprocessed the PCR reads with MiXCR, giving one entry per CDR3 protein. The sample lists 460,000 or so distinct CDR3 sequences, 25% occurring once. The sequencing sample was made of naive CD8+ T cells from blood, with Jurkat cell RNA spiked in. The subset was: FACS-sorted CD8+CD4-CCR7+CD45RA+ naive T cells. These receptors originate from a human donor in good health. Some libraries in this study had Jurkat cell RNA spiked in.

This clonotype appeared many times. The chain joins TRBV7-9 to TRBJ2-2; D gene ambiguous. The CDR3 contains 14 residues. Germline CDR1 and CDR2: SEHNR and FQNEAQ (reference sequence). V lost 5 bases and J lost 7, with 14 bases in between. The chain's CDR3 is CASSANPVVGELFF. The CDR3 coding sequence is TGTGCCAGCAGCGCAAACCCGGTTGTCGGGGAGCTGTTTTTT.

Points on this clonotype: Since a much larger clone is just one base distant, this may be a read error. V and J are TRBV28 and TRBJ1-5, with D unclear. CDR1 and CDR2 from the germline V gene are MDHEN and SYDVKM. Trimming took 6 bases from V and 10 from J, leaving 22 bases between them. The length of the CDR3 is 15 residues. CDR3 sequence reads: CASSPTETIIGPQHF. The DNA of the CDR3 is TGTGCCAGCAGCCCGACTGAAACTATCATCGGCCCCCAGCATTTT.

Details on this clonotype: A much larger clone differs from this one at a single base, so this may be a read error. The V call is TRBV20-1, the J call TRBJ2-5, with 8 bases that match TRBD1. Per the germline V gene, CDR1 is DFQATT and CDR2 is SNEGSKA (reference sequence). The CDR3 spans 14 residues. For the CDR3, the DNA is TGCTGTGCTAGCCCAACAGGGGGTAGAGAGACCCAGTACTTC. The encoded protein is CCASPTGGRETQYF.

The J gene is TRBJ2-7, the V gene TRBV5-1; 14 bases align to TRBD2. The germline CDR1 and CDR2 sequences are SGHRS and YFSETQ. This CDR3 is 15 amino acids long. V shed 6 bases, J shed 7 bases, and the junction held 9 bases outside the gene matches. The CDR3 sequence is CASNPGLAGALEQYF. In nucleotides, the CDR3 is TGCGCCAGCAACCCGGGACTAGCGGGAGCACTAGAGCAGTACTTC.

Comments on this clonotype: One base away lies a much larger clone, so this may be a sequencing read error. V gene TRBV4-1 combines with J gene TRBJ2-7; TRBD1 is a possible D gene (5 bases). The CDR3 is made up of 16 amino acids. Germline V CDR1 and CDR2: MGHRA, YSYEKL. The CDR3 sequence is CAGSQVLGQGSYEQYF. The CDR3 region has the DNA TGCGCCGGCAGCCAAGTATTAGGCCAGGGATCCTACGAGCAGTACTTC.

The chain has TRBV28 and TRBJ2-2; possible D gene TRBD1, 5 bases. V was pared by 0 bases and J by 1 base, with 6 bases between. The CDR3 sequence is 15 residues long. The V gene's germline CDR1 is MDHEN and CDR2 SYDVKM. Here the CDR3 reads CASSLWDKNTGELFF. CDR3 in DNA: TGTGCCAGCAGTTTATGGGACAAGAACACCGGGGAGCTGTTTTTT.

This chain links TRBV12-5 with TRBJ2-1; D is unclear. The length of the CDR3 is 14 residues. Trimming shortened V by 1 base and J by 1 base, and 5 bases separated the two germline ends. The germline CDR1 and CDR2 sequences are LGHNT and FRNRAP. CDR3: CASGLGGSYNEQFF. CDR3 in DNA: TGTGCTAGTGGTTTGGGCGGTTCCTACAATGAGCAGTTCTTC.

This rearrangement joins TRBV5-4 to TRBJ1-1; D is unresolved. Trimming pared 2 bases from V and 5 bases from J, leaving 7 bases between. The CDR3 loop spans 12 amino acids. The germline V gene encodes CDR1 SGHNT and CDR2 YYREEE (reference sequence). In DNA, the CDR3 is TGTGCCAGCAGCTTTGCGGAGACTGAAGCTTTCTTT. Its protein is CASSFAETEAFF.

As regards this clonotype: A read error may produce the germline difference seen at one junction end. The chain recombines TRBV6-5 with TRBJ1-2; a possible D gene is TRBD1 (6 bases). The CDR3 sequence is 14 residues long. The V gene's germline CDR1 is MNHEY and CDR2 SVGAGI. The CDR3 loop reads CTSSYSKGGYGYTF. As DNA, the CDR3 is TGTACCAGCAGTTACTCGAAGGGGGGCTATGGCTACACCTTC.

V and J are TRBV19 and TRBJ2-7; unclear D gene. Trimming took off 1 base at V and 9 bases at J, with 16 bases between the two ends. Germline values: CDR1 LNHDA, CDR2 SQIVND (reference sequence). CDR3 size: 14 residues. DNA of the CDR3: TGTGCCAGTAGTATAGCGGAGTCTGCCCTCGCGCAGTACTTC. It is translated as CASSIAESALAQYF.

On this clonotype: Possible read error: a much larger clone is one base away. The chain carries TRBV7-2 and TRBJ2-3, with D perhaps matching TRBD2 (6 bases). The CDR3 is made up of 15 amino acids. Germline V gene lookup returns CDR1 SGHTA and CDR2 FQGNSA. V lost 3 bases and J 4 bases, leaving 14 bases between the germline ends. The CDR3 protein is CASSFRDFNSDTQYF. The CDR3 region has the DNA TGTGCCAGCAGCTTCCGGGACTTCAACTCAGATACGCAGTATTTT.

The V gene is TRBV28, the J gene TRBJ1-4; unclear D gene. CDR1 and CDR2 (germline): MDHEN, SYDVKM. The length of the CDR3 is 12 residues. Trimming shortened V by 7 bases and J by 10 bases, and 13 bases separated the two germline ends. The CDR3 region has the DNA TGTGCCAGCACCCCGGAGGGCGGAAAACTGTTTTTT. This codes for CASTPEGGKLFF.

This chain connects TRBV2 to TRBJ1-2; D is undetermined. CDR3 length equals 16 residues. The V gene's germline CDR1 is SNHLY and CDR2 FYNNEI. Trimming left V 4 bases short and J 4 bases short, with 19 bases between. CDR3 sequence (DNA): TGTGCCAGCAGTGTAGAAGCCAGGAAAATTGGCTATGGCTACACCTTC. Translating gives CASSVEARKIGYGYTF.

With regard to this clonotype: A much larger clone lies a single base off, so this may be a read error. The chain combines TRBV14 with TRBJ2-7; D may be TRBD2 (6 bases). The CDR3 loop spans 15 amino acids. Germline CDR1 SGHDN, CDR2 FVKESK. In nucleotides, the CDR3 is TGTGCCAGCAGCCCGATCCGGGGGAGCTCCTACAAGCAGTACTTC. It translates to CASSPIRGSSYKQYF.

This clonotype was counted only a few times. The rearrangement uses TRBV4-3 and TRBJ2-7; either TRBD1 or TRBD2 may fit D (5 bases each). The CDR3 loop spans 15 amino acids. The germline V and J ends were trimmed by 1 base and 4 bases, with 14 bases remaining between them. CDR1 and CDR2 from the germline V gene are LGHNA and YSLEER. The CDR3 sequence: CASSQGVSGLYEQYF. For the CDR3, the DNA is TGCGCCAGCAGCCAAGGCGTATCGGGGCTATACGAGCAGTACTTC.